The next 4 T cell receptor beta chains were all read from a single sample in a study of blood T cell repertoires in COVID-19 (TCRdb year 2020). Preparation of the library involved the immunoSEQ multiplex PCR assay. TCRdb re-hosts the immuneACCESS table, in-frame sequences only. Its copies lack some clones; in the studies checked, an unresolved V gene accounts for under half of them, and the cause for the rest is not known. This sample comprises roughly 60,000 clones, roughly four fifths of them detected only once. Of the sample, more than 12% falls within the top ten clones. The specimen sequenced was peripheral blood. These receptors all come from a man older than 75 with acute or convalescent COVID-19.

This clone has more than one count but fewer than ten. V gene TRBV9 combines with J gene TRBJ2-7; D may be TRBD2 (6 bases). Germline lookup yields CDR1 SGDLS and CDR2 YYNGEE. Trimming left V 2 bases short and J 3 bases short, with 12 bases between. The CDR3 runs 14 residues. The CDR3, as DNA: TGTGCCAGCAGCGTTAGGGGCGGGAACTACGAGCAGTACTTC. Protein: CASSVRGGNYEQYF.

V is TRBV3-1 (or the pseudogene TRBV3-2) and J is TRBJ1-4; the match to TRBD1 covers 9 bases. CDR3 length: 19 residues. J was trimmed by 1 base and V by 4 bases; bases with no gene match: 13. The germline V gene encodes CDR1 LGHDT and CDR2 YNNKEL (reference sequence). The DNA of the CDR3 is TGTGCCAGCAGCCCCGCCAGGACAGGGGCACTTGTAACTAATGAAAAACTGTTTTTT. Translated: CASSPARTGALVTNEKLFF.

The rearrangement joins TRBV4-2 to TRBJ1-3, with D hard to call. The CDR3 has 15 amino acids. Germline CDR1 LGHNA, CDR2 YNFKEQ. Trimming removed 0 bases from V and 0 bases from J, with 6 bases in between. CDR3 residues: CASSQDEFSGNTIYF. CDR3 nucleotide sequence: TGTGCCAGCAGCCAAGATGAGTTCTCTGGAAACACCATATATTTT.

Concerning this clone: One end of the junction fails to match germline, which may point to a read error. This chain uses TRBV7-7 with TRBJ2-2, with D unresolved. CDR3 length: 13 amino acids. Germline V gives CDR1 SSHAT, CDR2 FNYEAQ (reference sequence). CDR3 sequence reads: CASSLTDTGELFF. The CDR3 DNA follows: TGTGCTAGCAGCTTAACAGATACCGGGGAGCTGTTTTTT.